What follows is one T cell receptor beta chain and its context. What it recognizes is unknown. Assay used: immunoSEQ multiplex PCR; TCRdb lists only in-frame clones, some missing. In the table there are approximately 20,000 clones, 81% of which are singletons. This sample is drawn from a study of Tregs in tolerant kidney transplant recipients. Broader study findings: Expanding Tregs on activated donor B cells appeared to best identify donor-specific TCRbeta clones. Biological reproducibility was not directly addressed, but technical replication error appeared minimal.

Related graft donors supplied nonmyeloablative bone marrow transplants, and mixed chimerism was transient. The V end lost 3 bases, the J end lost 4 bases, and 10 bases lay between the germline ends. CDR3 length: 14 residues. CDR1 MGHRA and CDR2 YSYEKL come from the germline V gene. The source of this sequence is a human patient who received a combined kidney and bone marrow transplant. Some T cells here may be from the graft donor. The chain employs TRBV4-1 and TRBJ2-1; D unresolved. The sequenced sample was CD8+ T cells from blood (PBMCs), obtained 6 months after the transplant. Here the CDR3 DNA reads TGCGCCAGCAGCCAGCTAACAGAGTACAATGAGCAGTTCTTC. Translation: CASSQLTEYNEQFF.